This T cell receptor (beta chain) was recorded in a study of CXCR3-negative and CXCR3-positive naive CD8 T cells. About this clonotype itself: Its antigen is unknown.

Findings and caveats of the study: The study found that naive CXCR3-negative and CXCR3-positive cells shared TRBV-TRBJ usage, while memory cells differed. Fresh PBMCs served for most assays, and CXCR3 expression fell partially after cryopreservation. CXCR3-positive naive cells carried more hydrophobic TRB CDR3s than CXCR3-negative ones.

This CDR3 comprises 15 residues. From germline, CDR1 is MGHDK and CDR2 SYGVNS. The TRB cDNA libraries were prepared by 5' RACE with UMI labels. TCRdb reprocessed the 5' RACE reads, keeping one entry per CDR3 protein, no DNA. The sample data list 75,000 to 95,000 distinct CDR3 sequences. This receptor was obtained from a human donor in good health. Some clones in this sample may be carry-over from other donors' samples. The sequencing sample was made of naive CXCR3- CD8+ T cells from blood. Subset noted: CD45RO-CCR7+CD27+CD95- naive CD8+ T cells lacking CXCR3 (TNR3-). This chain uses TRBV25-1 with TRBJ1-1. Here the CDR3 reads CASSEFGGVDTEAFF.